This TCR beta chain was identified in a study of identical twins. Overall study findings and caveats: A lower insertion count was a feature of abundant cord blood beta clonotypes, with no such feature in memory repertoires. Twin pairs' shared out-of-frame alpha sequences were enriched in low generation probability. Cross-sectional statistical analysis was relied on for the conclusions, without the same donors being followed.

Each CDR3 protein is one row after TCRdb ran MiXCR on the 5' RACE reads. The table shows about 390,000 distinct CDR3 sequences, with approximately 8.8% occurring only once. This CDR3 spans 16 amino acids. The V gene's germline CDR1 is SEHNR and CDR2 FQNEAQ (reference sequence). V lost 5 bases, J lost 0 bases, and 15 bases lay in between. This clonotype has just a few counts. Its antigen is not identified. V is TRBV7-9 and J is TRBJ2-3, with D perhaps TRBD2 (5 bases). Sequencing was done on a sample of naive T cells sorted from blood. This clonotype was sampled from a woman aged 45-60 years in good health. The CDR3 protein is CASSLFSSRSTDTQYF. DNA for the CDR3: TGTGCCAGCAGCCTGTTCTCTAGCCGAAGCACAGATACGCAGTATTTT.